The text below deals with one TCR beta chain. The V and J ends lost 7 bases and 2 bases respectively, with 19 bases between them. This CDR3 spans 16 amino acids. Germline V lookup: CDR1 LNHDA, CDR2 SQIVND (reference sequence). Measured with immunoSEQ multiplex PCR; TCRdb has only the in-frame clones, and not every one. The repertoire holds around 450,000 clones, with roughly 90% as singletons. These data originate in a study of blood T cell repertoires in COVID-19. Sequencing input: PBMCs or T cells enriched from blood (not recorded which). The chain has TRBV19 and TRBJ2-3; TRBD2 might be the D (6 bases). The TCR comes from a woman aged 18-29 years who had recovered from COVID-19. CDR3 loop: CASNSGTGGVTDTQYF. The CDR3 DNA sequence: TGTGCCAGTAATTCTGGGACTGGCGGGGTCACAGATACGCAGTATTTT.